The 24 T cell receptor beta chains below all came from one sample that was sequenced in a study of blood T cell repertoires in COVID-19. Libraries were prepared by immunoSEQ multiplex PCR; TCRdb keeps only in-frame clonotypes and omits some of them. The repertoire holds over 150,000 clones, with 91% as singletons. The sequenced material came from peripheral blood. The receptors were sampled from a man aged 50-59 years with acute or convalescent COVID-19.

Comments on this clone: Other DNA sequences of this sample code for an identical CDR3. V gene TRBV6-5 combines with J gene TRBJ1-1; D remains unclear. The germline V gene has CDR1 MNHEY and CDR2 SVGAGI. With 2 bases removed from V and 2 bases from J, the gap between germline ends came to 9 bases. CDR3 length equals 14 residues. Written as DNA, the CDR3 is TGTGCCAGCAGTTACGGTTCGGGAAACACTGAAGCTTTCTTT. This gives the protein CASSYGSGNTEAFF.

This chain links TRBV6-5 with TRBJ2-2, with a weak D call TRBD2 (5 bases). The CDR3 loop spans 15 amino acids. Trimming pared 7 bases from V and 0 bases from J, leaving 12 bases between. Germline V CDR1 and CDR2: MNHEY, SVGAGI. For the CDR3, the DNA is TGTGCCAGCAAGGCTAGCCTCGCGAACACCGGGGAGCTGTTTTTT. Its translation is CASKASLANTGELFF.

The chain couples TRBV11-2 to TRBJ1-2; 8 nucleotides match TRBD1. CDR3 length equals 13 residues. The germline CDR1 and CDR2 sequences are SGHAT and FQNNGV. V shed 6 bases, J shed 4 bases, and the junction held 4 bases outside the gene matches. The CDR3 is CASSPGQGYGYTF. CDR3 DNA sequence: TGTGCCAGCAGTCCAGGACAGGGCTATGGCTACACCTTC.

The CDR3 nucleotides read TGCGCCAGCAGCTCCTATACACAGGGTGGCTATGGCTACACCTTC. Residues: CASSSYTQGGYGYTF. This chain links TRBV5-1 with TRBJ1-2; D may be TRBD1 (6 bases). Per the germline V gene, CDR1 is SGHRS and CDR2 is YFSETQ. This CDR3 comprises 15 residues. Trimming shortened V by 3 bases and J by 4 bases, and 16 bases separated the two germline ends.

The sample holds one count of this clone. The chain has TRBV7-3 and TRBJ2-2; the D gene is possibly TRBD2 (5 bases). The CDR3 consists of 13 residues. V was clipped by 4 bases and J by 7 bases, with 10 bases between them. CDR1 and CDR2 from the germline V gene are SGHTA and FQGTGA. CDR3 sequence (DNA): TGTGCCAGCAGCTATTTTGAGGGCGGGGAGCTGTTTTTT. Translated: CASSYFEGGELFF.

The chain combines TRBV18 with TRBJ1-5; the D is unclear. Germline CDR1 reads KGHSH; CDR2 reads LQKENI. The V and J ends lost 3 bases and 5 bases respectively, with 14 bases between them. This CDR3 spans 15 amino acids. CDR3 coding DNA: TGTGCCAGCTCACCCCGGGGTTCTGGGGATCAGCCCCAGCATTTT. As protein: CASSPRGSGDQPQHF.

This clone was observed a single time. This sequence joins TRBV28 and TRBJ1-1, with D possibly being TRBD1 (5 bases). The CDR3 loop spans 17 amino acids. Trimming removed 3 bases from V and 0 bases from J, with 17 bases in between. From germline, CDR1 is MDHEN and CDR2 SYDVKM. CDR3 in amino acids: CASSFLPSDNMNTEAFF. DNA for the CDR3: TGTGCCAGCAGTTTCTTGCCATCGGACAACATGAACACTGAAGCTTTCTTT.

CDR3 DNA: TGCGCCAGCAGCGACGTCCCGACAGGCCACTATGGCTACACCTTC. Its protein product is CASSDVPTGHYGYTF. The V call is TRBV5-1, the J call TRBJ1-2, with D tentatively TRBD1 (6 bases). The CDR3 contains 15 residues. Germline V gives CDR1 SGHRS, CDR2 YFSETQ. The ends were cut back, 4 bases at V and 3 bases at J, with 16 bases in the middle.

This clone appeared once. The chain has TRBV30 and TRBJ1-1; tentatively, D is TRBD1 (6 bases). In germline, CDR1 is GTSNPN, CDR2 SVGIG (reference sequence). The CDR3 covers 14 residues. Trimming shortened V by 4 bases and J by 3 bases, and 15 bases separated the two germline ends. In DNA form, the CDR3 reads TGTGCCTGGACAGGGGTCGACGGGTACACTGAAGCTTTCTTT. Protein product: CAWTGVDGYTEAFF.

This clone was seen only a few times. Other DNA sequences of this sample code for an identical CDR3. The chain couples TRBV5-1 to TRBJ2-3; D is unresolved. The germline V gene has CDR1 SGHRS and CDR2 YFSETQ. Trimming removed 3 bases at V and 2 bases at J, with 7 bases between. There are 13 residues in the CDR3. The CDR3 here is CASSSTSTDTQYF. The CDR3 DNA reads TGCGCCAGCAGCTCGACTTCCACAGATACGCAGTATTTT.

The rearrangement links TRBV9 to TRBJ2-5; TRBD2 aligns across 12 bases. With V trimmed by 4 bases and J by 4 bases, 5 bases remained unmatched. The CDR3 has 15 amino acids. Germline V CDR1 and CDR2: SGDLS, YYNGEE. CDR3 DNA sequence: TGTGCCAGCAGCAGTGGACTAGCGGGACTAGAGACCCAGTACTTC. Its translation: CASSSGLAGLETQYF.

The J gene is TRBJ2-7, the V gene TRBV5-4, with 9 bases lining up with TRBD1. Per the germline V gene, CDR1 is SGHNT and CDR2 is YYREEE (reference sequence). The V gene end was trimmed by 2 bases and the J gene end by 4 bases; junction bases not matched to a gene: 4. The CDR3 length is 14 residues. CDR3 sequence reads: CASSFGTGSYEQYF. The CDR3 DNA reads TGTGCCAGCAGCTTCGGGACAGGGTCTTACGAGCAGTACTTC.

V usage is TRBV28 and J usage is TRBJ1-1, with TRBD1 identical over 7 bases. The V gene's germline CDR1 is MDHEN and CDR2 SYDVKM. V dropped 3 bases and J dropped 4; count of bases not matched to a gene: 5. There are 14 residues in the CDR3. The CDR3 reads CASSLRAGGTEAFF. The CDR3 bases are TGTGCCAGCAGTTTGAGGGCAGGGGGCACTGAAGCTTTCTTT.

The genes are TRBV7-2 and TRBJ1-2; weak D call: TRBD1 (5 bases). CDR1 and CDR2 (germline): SGHTA, FQGNSA. Trimming pared 5 bases from V and 5 bases from J, leaving 15 bases between. The CDR3 runs 14 residues. CDR3 sequence: CASSAWGGIYGYTF. CDR3 bases: TGTGCCAGCAGCGCGTGGGGGGGTATATATGGCTACACCTTC.

The gene calls are TRBV4-1 and TRBJ1-6; D is perhaps TRBD1 (5 bases). CDR3 size: 19 residues. Germline V gives CDR1 MGHRA, CDR2 YSYEKL. V gave up 0 bases and J gave up 0 bases, with 15 bases separating them. The CDR3 DNA sequence: TGCGCCAGCAGCCAAGAGTTTGGACACCTGAGCTCCTATAATTCACCCCTCCACTTT. It encodes CASSQEFGHLSSYNSPLHF.

The chain has TRBV4-2 and TRBJ1-3, with 7 bases matching TRBD1. V dropped 4 bases and J dropped 8; count of bases not matched to a gene: 17. CDR1 and CDR2 (germline): LGHNA, YNFKEQ. The CDR3 extends over 17 amino acids. The CDR3 is CASSLPQNRGPRDTIYF. The DNA of the CDR3 is TGTGCCAGCAGCCTCCCTCAAAACAGGGGACCACGAGACACCATATATTTT.

The V gene is TRBV29-1, the J gene TRBJ1-4; 7 nucleotides match TRBD1. The CDR3 contains 13 residues. With V trimmed by 5 bases and J by 4 bases, 4 bases remained unmatched. The germline V gene encodes CDR1 SQVTM and CDR2 ANQGSEA. As DNA, the CDR3 is TGCAGCGTTCGGGACAGAGATAATGAAAAACTGTTTTTT. Its protein product is CSVRDRDNEKLFF.

The table lists this clone with a few counts. CDR3 sequence: CATSRAGESPYEQYF. The CDR3 DNA reads as TGTGCCACCAGCCGAGCGGGAGAATCCCCCTACGAGCAGTACTTC. The chain carries TRBV15 and TRBJ2-7; 8 positions agree with TRBD2. The V and J ends lost 5 bases and 2 bases, in that order; junction bases with no gene match: 8. The CDR3 runs 15 residues. CDR1 LNHNV and CDR2 YYDKDF come from the germline V gene (reference sequence).

The J gene is TRBJ2-7, the V gene TRBV28, with D maybe TRBD2 (5 bases). The CDR3 consists of 14 residues. Germline lookup yields CDR1 MDHEN and CDR2 SYDVKM. V was clipped by 2 bases and J by 7 bases, with 15 bases between them. CDR3 region: CASSLGLEYVEQYF. CDR3 bases: TGTGCCAGCAGTTTAGGACTGGAATACGTGGAGCAGTACTTC.

The chain combines TRBV7-9 with TRBJ1-4; D unclear. This CDR3 has 16 residues. The germline V and J ends were trimmed by 0 bases and 0 bases, with 8 bases remaining between them. In germline, CDR1 is SEHNR, CDR2 FQNEAQ (reference sequence). The CDR3 here is CASSLALLTTNEKLFF. The DNA of the CDR3 is TGTGCCAGCAGCTTAGCTCTACTGACAACTAATGAAAAACTGTTTTTT.

The chain combines TRBV7-9 with TRBJ2-7; D is perhaps TRBD2 (7 bases). CDR3 length: 13 amino acids. V was shortened by 5 bases and J by 7 bases, with 15 bases between the two germline ends. Germline V gives CDR1 SEHNR, CDR2 FQNEAQ (reference sequence). CDR3 sequence: CASSQRDTQEQYF. CDR3 nucleotides: TGTGCCAGCAGCCAGCGGGACACCCAAGAGCAGTACTTC. Variable domain in full (rest from reference TRBV7-9 and TRBJ2-7): DTGVSQNPRHKITKRGQNVTFRCDPISEHNRLYWYRQTLGQGPEFLTYFQNEAQLEKSRLLSDRFSAERPKGSFSTLEIQRTEQGDSAMYLCASSQRDTQEQYFGPGTRLTVT.

This clone was seen just once. The V call is TRBV6-5, the J call TRBJ1-4; D may be TRBD1 (5 bases). CDR3 size: 14 residues. Trimming cost V 2 bases and J 5 bases, with 9 bases left between them. Per the germline V gene, CDR1 is MNHEY and CDR2 is SVGAGI. The DNA of the CDR3 is TGTGCCAGCAGTTACGGGGCACCCAATGAAAAACTGTTTTTT. This sequence encodes CASSYGAPNEKLFF.

As to this clone: Other nucleotide sequences in the sample specify the same CDR3. The V call is TRBV6-5, the J call TRBJ2-2, with 11 bases that match TRBD2. From germline, CDR1 is MNHEY and CDR2 SVGAGI. CDR3 length equals 15 residues. V dropped 6 bases and J dropped 6; count of bases not matched to a gene: 6. The CDR3 sequence: CASRVAGGRSGELFF. The CDR3 region has the DNA TGTGCCAGCAGGGTAGCGGGGGGGAGGTCCGGGGAGCTGTTTTTT.

The chain employs TRBV4-1 and TRBJ2-3, with TRBD2 identical over 7 bases. The CDR3 covers 17 residues. V lost 4 bases, J lost 5 bases, and 15 bases stayed unmatched. CDR1 is MGHRA, CDR2 YSYEKL, per germline. CDR3 loop: CASSPREQRGFRDTQYF. The CDR3 region has the DNA TGCGCCAGCAGCCCAAGGGAACAGCGGGGCTTTAGAGATACGCAGTATTTT.